This is a list of T cell receptor beta chains from one sample in a study of blood T cell repertoires in COVID-19. Some clones are missing from TCRdb's copy, which holds only in-frame ones; the method was immunoSEQ multiplex PCR. This table has around 50,000 clones, around 73% appearing once. Sequencing used PBMCs or T cells enriched from blood (not recorded which). All receptors come from a woman aged 45 to 65 with acute COVID-19. CDR3s include the opening cysteine and the closing phenylalanine or tryptophan. Each record gives: clone size, V gene, J gene, D gene, CDR3 DNA, CDR3 protein. D genes are given only for firm matches. Size is omitted from some rows. Given values are once, few, many or a class for expanded clones.

>.|TRBV6-6|TRBJ1-2|.
TGTGCCAGCAGTTACGTGACAGGCTCGGATGGCTACACCTTC
CASSYVTGSDGYTF
>.|TRBV10-3|TRBJ1-3|.
TGTGCCATCAGTGACAGGGGATCAGGAAACACCATATATTTT
CAISDRGSGNTIYF
>once|TRBV5-1|TRBJ2-2|TRBD1
TGCGCCACCACACAGGGGGCGGAAAACACCGGGGAGCTGTTTTTT
CATTQGAENTGELFF
>.|TRBV10-3|TRBJ2-3|TRBD2
TGTGCCACCCGGAGCGCGGCTAGCGGGGGGGCGGGCTCTACGCAGTATTTT
CATRSAASGGAGSTQYF
>.|TRBV5-1|TRBJ2-3|.
TGCGCCAGCAGCGGGGGCCGGACTGTCACAGATACGCAGTATTTT
CASSGGRTVTDTQYF
>.|TRBV6-1|TRBJ2-1|TRBD2
TGTGCCAGCTCTAGCGGGGAATACAATGAGCAGTTCTTC
CASSSGEYNEQFF
>.|TRBV7-2|TRBJ2-1|TRBD2
TGTGCCAGCAGCTTAGCGCCTACTACTAGCGGGGGGGGGAATGAGCAGTTCTTC
CASSLAPTTSGGGNEQFF
>.|TRBV6-6|TRBJ2-2|TRBD2
TGTGCCAGCGGTAGCGGGGGGTACACCGGGGAGCTGTTTTTT
CASGSGGYTGELFF
>.|TRBV7-9|TRBJ2-1|.
TGTGCCAGCAGCACTCAGAGGAATGAGCAGTTCTTC
CASSTQRNEQFF
>.|TRBV3-1/TRBV3-2|TRBJ2-2|TRBD1
TGTGCCAGCACGACAGGGGATAACACCGGGGAGCTGTTTTTT
CASTTGDNTGELFF
>few|TRBV5-1|TRBJ1-3|.
TGCGCCAGCAGCTTGTCAGTCACTGGAAACACCATATATTTT
CASSLSVTGNTIYF
>.|TRBV7-2|TRBJ2-7|.
TGTGCCAGCAGCTTTCCAGGCTCCTACGAGCAGTACTTC
CASSFPGSYEQYF
>.|TRBV5-1|TRBJ2-1|TRBD2
TGCGCCAGCAGCTTAGGGACTAGCTCAGAGCAGTTCTTC
CASSLGTSSEQFF
>few|TRBV28|TRBJ1-6|.
TGTGCCAGCAGTTTATCACCGGGACTAGGGGCCACCTATAATTCACCCCTCCACTTT
CASSLSPGLGATYNSPLHF